This TCR beta chain was sequenced for a study of blood T cell repertoires in COVID-19. The junction had 10 bases not matched to a gene; V was cut back by 5 bases and J by 7 bases. The germline CDR1 and CDR2 sequences are SEHNR and FQNEAQ (reference sequence). The CDR3 runs to 15 residues. As handled by the study authors: Quantification of nucleated cells was approximated via reference gene primer amplification. Measured with immunoSEQ multiplex PCR; TCRdb has only the in-frame clones, and not every one. V and J calls and clone size follow that table, whereas D and trimming were derived from the DNA. The table includes about 69,000 clones, approximately 92% detected once.

The clonotype was recovered from a woman aged 45-65 years with active COVID-19. The specimen was peripheral blood. The chain is built from TRBV7-9 and TRBJ1-5, with 8 bases matching TRBD1. The CDR3 protein is CASSPGQGKGQPQHF. Here the CDR3 DNA reads TGTGCCAGCAGCCCCGGACAGGGTAAGGGACAGCCCCAGCATTTT.